This T cell receptor (beta chain) was obtained from a study of cytomegalovirus exposure and HLA in healthy donors. Study-level background: The 110 million or so unique TCR beta sequences, from roughly 170 million T cells, were found by an earlier analysis. Points from the study as a whole: Data from an earlier analysis indicated that most TCR beta V segments were productive either about 87% or about 30% of the time. The later analysis indicated that the majority of CMV-associated TCR beta chains appeared HLA-restricted.

In the PCR, 60 Vbeta and 13 Jbeta primers were used. Using immunoSEQ multiplex PCR, the repertoire was profiled, and TCRdb retains in-frame clones only, with some absent. This table has fewer than 200,000 clones, roughly four fifths appearing once. In germline, CDR1 is MDHEN, CDR2 SYDVKM. V was clipped by 4 bases and J by 4 bases, with 10 bases between them. CDR3 size: 13 residues. As to this clone: Its specificity is unknown.

The sample consisted of PBMCs. This receptor was identified in a woman in her twenties or thirties in good health and CMV-seronegative. The genes are TRBV28 and TRBJ1-1; no clear D gene. The DNA for the CDR3 is TGTGCCAGCAGTTCACACACCTCCACTGAAGCTTTCTTT. Its translation is CASSSHTSTEAFF. The whole variable domain, filled in from reference TRBV28 and TRBJ1-1, reads DVKVTQSSRYLVKRTGEKVFLECVQDMDHENMFWYRQDPGLGLRLIYFSYDVKMKEKGDIPEGYSVSREKKERFSLILESASTNQTSMYLCASSSHTSTEAFFGQGTRLTVV.